Here is one T cell receptor (beta chain) with its context. TCRdb's copy holds only in-frame clones and misses some; the assay was immunoSEQ multiplex PCR. The sample yields 9,500 to 15,000 clones, around 81% seen once. The data belong to a study of T cells after posttransplantation cyclophosphamide. CDR3 length equals 16 residues. J gave up 7 bases and V 3 bases, and 13 bases lay outside the gene matches. Germline CDR1 is SGHTA and CDR2 is FQGNSA. Methotrexate plus calcineurin inhibitor accompanied controls' myeloablative marrow transplants; sampling was 1 year later. The source was PBMCs, collected roughly 370 days after allogeneic stem cell transplant with calcineurin inhibitor and methotrexate. This chain connects TRBV7-2 to TRBJ2-5; 8 bases line up with TRBD2. This clonotype originated in a male patient between 25 and 39 years old who received an allogeneic stem cell transplant from an unrelated donor, was CMV-positive, and had acute GVHD only. Some of the T cells might come from the graft donor. The CDR3: CASSFGGLAGAGTQYF. The CDR3 DNA reads TGTGCCAGCAGCTTTGGAGGTCTAGCGGGCGCAGGGACCCAGTACTTC.